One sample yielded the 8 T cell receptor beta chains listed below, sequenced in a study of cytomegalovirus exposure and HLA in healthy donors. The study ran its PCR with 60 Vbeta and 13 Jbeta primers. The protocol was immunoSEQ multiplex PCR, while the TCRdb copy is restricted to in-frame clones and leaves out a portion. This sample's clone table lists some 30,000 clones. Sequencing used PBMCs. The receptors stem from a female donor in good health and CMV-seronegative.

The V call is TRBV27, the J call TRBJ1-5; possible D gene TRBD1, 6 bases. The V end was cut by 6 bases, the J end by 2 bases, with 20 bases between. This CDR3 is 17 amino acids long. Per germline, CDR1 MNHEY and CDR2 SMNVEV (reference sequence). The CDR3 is CASSPSRGGLGNQPQHF. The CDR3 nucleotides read TGTGCCAGCAGCCCAAGTCGCGGGGGCTTGGGCAATCAGCCCCAGCATTTT.

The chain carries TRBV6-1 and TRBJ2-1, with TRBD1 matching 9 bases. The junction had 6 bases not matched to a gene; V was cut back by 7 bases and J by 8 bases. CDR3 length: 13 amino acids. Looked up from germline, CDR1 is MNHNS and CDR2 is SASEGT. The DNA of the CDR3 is TGTGCCAGCACTGGGACAGGGTTACATGAGCAGTTCTTC. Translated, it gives CASTGTGLHEQFF.

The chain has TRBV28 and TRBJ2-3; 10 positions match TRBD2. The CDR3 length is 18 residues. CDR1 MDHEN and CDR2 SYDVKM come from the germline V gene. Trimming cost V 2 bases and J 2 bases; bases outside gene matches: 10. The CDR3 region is CASSLSPLAGGFTDTQYF. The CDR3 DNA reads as TGTGCCAGCAGTTTAAGCCCCTTAGCGGGGGGATTCACAGATACGCAGTATTTT.

This CDR3 is CASSPPTGGGYTF. CDR3 DNA sequence: TGTGCCAGCTCACCCCCCACAGGGGGGGGCTACACCTTC. The chain joins TRBV18 to TRBJ1-2; 8 bases align to TRBD1. Losses at the gene ends were 3 bases for V and 8 bases for J; bases not matched to a gene: 5. This CDR3 is built from 13 residues. CDR1 KGHSH and CDR2 LQKENI come from the germline V gene.

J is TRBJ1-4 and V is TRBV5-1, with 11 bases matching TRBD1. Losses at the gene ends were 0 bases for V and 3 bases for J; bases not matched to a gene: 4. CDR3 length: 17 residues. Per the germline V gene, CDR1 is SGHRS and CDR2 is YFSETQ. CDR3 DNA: TGCGCCAGCAGCTTGGGGACAGGGGGCTCGGCTAATGAAAAACTGTTTTTT. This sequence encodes CASSLGTGGSANEKLFF.

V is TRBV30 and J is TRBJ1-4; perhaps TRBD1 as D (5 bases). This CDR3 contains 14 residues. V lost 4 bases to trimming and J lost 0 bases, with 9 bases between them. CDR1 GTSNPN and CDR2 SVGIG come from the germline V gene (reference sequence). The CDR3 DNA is TGTGCCTGGAATATAGGGGCAACTAATGAAAAACTGTTTTTT. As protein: CAWNIGATNEKLFF.

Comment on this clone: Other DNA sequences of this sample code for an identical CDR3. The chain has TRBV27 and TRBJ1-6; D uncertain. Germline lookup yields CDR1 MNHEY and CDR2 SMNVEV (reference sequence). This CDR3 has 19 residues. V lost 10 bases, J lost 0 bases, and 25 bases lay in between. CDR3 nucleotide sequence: TGTGCCACCCCCGCCGAACCGGGATTACTGAGCTCCTATAATTCACCCCTCCACTTT. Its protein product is CATPAEPGLLSSYNSPLHF.

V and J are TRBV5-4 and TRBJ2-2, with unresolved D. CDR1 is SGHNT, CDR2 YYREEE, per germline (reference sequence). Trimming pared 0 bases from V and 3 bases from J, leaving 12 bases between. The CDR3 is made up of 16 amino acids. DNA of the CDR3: TGTGCCAGCAGCTTGGTGTTTAGCACCCACACCGGGGAGCTGTTTTTT. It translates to CASSLVFSTHTGELFF.